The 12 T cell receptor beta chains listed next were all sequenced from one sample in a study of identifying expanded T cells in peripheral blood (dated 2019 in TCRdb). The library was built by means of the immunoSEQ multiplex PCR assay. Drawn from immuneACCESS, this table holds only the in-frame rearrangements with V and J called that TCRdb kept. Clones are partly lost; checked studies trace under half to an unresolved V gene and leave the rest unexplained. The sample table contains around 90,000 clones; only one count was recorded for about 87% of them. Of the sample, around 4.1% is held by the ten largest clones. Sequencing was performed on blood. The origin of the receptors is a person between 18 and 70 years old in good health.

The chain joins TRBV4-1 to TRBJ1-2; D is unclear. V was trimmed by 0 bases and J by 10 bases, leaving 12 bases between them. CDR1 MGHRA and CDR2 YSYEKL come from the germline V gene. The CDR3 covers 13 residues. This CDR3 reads CASSQEKEDLYTF. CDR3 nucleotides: TGCGCCAGCAGCCAAGAAAAAGAGGACCTCTACACCTTC.

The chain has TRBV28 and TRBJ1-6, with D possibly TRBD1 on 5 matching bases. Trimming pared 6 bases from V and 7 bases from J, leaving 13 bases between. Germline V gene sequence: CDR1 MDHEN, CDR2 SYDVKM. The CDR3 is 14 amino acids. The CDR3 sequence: CASRDGGTNSPLHF. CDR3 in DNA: TGTGCCAGCAGGGACGGGGGGACCAATTCACCCCTCCACTTT.

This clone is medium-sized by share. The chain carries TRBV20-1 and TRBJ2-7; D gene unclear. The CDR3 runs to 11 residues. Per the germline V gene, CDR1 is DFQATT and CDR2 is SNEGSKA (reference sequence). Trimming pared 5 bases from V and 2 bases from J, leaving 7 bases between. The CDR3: CSARRTYEQYF. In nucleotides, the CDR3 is TGCAGTGCTCGGAGAACCTACGAGCAGTACTTC.

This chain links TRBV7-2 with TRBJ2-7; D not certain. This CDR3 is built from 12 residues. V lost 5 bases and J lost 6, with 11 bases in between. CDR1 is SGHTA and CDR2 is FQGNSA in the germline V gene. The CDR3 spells CASSQEPTEQYF. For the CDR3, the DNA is TGTGCCAGCAGCCAAGAGCCGACCGAGCAGTACTTC. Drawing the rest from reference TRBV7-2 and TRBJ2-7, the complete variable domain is GAGVSQSPSNKVTEKGKDVELRCDPISGHTALYWYRQSLGQGLEFLIYFQGNSAPDKSGLPSDRFSAERTGGSVSTLTIQRTQQEDSAVYLCASSQEPTEQYFGPGTRLTVT.

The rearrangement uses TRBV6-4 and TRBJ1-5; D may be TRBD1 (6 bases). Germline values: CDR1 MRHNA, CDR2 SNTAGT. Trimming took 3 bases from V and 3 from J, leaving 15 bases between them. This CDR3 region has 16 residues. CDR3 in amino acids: CASSESPGGDNQPQHF. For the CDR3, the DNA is TGTGCCAGCAGTGAATCTCCGGGGGGCGACAATCAGCCCCAGCATTTT.

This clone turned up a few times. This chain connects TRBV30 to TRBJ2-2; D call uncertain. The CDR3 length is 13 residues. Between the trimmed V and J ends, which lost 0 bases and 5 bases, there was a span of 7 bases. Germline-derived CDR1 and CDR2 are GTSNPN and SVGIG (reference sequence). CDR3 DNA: TGTGCCTGGAGTGTGACTGAGACCGGGGAGCTGTTTTTT. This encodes CAWSVTETGELFF. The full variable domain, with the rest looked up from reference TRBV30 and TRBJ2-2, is SQTIHQWPATLVQPVGSPLSLECTVEGTSNPNLYWYRQAAGRGLQLLFYSVGIGQISSEVPQNLSASRPQDRQFILSSKKLLLSDSGFYLCAWSVTETGELFFGEGSRLTVL.

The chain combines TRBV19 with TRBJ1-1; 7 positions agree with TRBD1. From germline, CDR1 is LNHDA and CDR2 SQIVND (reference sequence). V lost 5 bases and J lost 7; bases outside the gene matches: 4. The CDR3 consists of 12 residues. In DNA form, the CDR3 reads TGTGCCAGTAGTCTCCGACAGGGTGAAGCTTTCTTT. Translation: CASSLRQGEAFF.

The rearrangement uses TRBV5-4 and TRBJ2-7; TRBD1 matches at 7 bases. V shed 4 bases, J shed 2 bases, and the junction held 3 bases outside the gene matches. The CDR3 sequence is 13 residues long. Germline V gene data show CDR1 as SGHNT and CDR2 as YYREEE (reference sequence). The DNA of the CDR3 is TGTGCCAGCAGCCGGGACAGAACCTACGAGCAGTACTTC. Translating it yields CASSRDRTYEQYF.

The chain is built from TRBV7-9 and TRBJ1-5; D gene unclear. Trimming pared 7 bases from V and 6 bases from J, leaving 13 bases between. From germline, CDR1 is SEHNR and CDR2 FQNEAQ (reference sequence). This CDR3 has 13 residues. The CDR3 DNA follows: TGTGCCAGCACCGGTGAGATGGGTCAGCCCCAGCATTTT. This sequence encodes CASTGEMGQPQHF.

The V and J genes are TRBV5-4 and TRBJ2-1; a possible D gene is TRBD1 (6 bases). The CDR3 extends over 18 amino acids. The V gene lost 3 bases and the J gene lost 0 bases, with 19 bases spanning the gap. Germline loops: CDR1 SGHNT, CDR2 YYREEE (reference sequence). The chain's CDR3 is CASSSGAGERISYNEQFF. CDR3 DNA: TGTGCCAGCAGCTCCGGCGCAGGGGAAAGGATCTCCTACAATGAGCAGTTCTTC.

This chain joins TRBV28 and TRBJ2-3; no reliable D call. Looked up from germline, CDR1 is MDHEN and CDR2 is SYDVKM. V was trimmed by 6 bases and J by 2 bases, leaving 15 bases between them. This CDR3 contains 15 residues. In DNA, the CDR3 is TGTGCCAGCAGGTCGAGCCTACCAAACACAGATACGCAGTATTTT. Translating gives CASRSSLPNTDTQYF. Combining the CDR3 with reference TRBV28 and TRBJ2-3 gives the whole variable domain DVKVTQSSRYLVKRTGEKVFLECVQDMDHENMFWYRQDPGLGLRLIYFSYDVKMKEKGDIPEGYSVSREKKERFSLILESASTNQTSMYLCASRSSLPNTDTQYFGPGTRLTVL.

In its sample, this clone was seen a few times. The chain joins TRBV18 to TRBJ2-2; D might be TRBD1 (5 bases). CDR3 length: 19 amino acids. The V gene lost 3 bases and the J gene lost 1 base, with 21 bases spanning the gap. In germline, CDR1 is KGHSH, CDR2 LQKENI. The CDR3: CASSPSVFGAGLNTGELFF. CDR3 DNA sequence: TGTGCCAGCTCACCCTCAGTATTTGGGGCAGGCTTGAACACCGGGGAGCTGTTTTTT.